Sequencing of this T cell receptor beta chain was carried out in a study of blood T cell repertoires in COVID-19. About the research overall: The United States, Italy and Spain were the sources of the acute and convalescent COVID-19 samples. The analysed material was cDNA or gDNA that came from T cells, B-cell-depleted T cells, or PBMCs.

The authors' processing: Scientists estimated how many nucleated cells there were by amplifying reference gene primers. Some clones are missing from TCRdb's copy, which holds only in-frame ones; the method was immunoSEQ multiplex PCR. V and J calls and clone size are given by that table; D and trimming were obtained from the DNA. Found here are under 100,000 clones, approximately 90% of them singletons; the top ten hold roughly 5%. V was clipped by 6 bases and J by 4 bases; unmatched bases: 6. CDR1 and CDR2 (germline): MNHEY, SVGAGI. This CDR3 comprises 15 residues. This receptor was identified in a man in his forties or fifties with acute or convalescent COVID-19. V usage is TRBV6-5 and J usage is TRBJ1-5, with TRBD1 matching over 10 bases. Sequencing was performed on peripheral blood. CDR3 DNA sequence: TGTGCCAGCAGGGGGACAGGGGAGGGAAATCAGCCCCAGCATTTT. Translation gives CASRGTGEGNQPQHF.